This record covers a single T cell receptor beta chain. Its antigen is as yet unknown. The sample originates from a study of circulating and synovial CD4+ cells in juvenile arthritis. Study results and caveats: Vbeta family usage analysis did not detect the pathogenic-like versus bulk difference. CPL and bulk CD4 samples differed at least tenfold in T cell genomes. Diversity here was lower than in bulk blood CD4 cells.

The protocol was immunoSEQ multiplex PCR, while the TCRdb copy is restricted to in-frame clones and leaves out a portion. The table shows tens of thousands of clones, with about 96% occurring only once. Looked up from germline, CDR1 is MDHEN and CDR2 is SYDVKM. Trimming took 6 bases from V and 9 from J; bases not matched to a gene: 5. CDR3 length: 13 residues. Input material: CD4+ T cells from blood. This chain joins TRBV28 and TRBJ2-1; TRBD2 matches at 10 bases. The sequence was obtained from a human donor with juvenile idiopathic arthritis. The CDR3 DNA sequence: TGTGCCAGCAGATCTAGCGGGGGAAGTGAGCAGTTCTTC. Translated: CASRSSGGSEQFF.